These 14 T cell receptor beta chains originate from one sample sequenced in a study of cytomegalovirus exposure and HLA in healthy donors. PCR involved 60 Vbeta and 13 Jbeta primers. Assay used: immunoSEQ multiplex PCR; TCRdb lists only in-frame clones, some missing. The repertoire has 150,000 to 200,000 clones, around 79% of them found once; the top ten carry around 1.4%. The sequenced sample consisted of PBMCs. The receptors stem from a woman aged 45-60 years in good health and CMV-seronegative.

This chain joins TRBV12-5 and TRBJ2-5; no reliable D call. Germline CDR1 LGHNT, CDR2 FRNRAP. The length of the CDR3 is 13 residues. V lost 11 bases to trimming and J lost 5 bases, with 18 bases between them. CDR3 nucleotide sequence: TGTGCTTCTCGGTACGGAGTCCAGGAGACCCAGTACTTC. This translates into CASRYGVQETQYF.

This chain links TRBV9 with TRBJ2-7, with D possibly TRBD2 on 6 matching bases. V was cut by 0 bases and J by 3 bases, with 10 bases left in between. The CDR3 contains 14 residues. Per the germline V gene, CDR1 is SGDLS and CDR2 is YYNGEE. The CDR3 bases are TGTGCCAGCAGCGTAGGGACGGACTACTACGAGCAGTACTTC. Protein: CASSVGTDYYEQYF.

This clone has a single count. V usage is TRBV9 and J usage is TRBJ2-7; 8 positions match TRBD2. There are 15 residues in the CDR3. Trimming took 0 bases from V and 2 from J; bases not matched to a gene: 4. CDR1 is SGDLS, CDR2 YYNGEE, per germline. The CDR3 nucleotides read TGTGCCAGCAGCGTAGAGGGACTAGGAGCCTACGAGCAGTACTTC. This sequence encodes CASSVEGLGAYEQYF.

This chain joins TRBV18 and TRBJ2-3; D is unresolved. This CDR3 comprises 13 residues. The germline V gene encodes CDR1 KGHSH and CDR2 LQKENI. Deletions cut 4 bases from V and 2 bases from J, with 7 bases between. CDR3 sequence (DNA): TGTGCCAGCTCACTACAGCCCACAGATACGCAGTATTTT. Its translation: CASSLQPTDTQYF. The full variable domain, with the rest looked up from reference TRBV18 and TRBJ2-3, is NAGVMQNPRHLVRRRGQEARLRCSPMKGHSHVYWYRQLPEEGLKFMVYLQKENIIDESGMPKERFSAEFPKEGPSILRIQQVVRGDSAAYFCASSLQPTDTQYFGPGTRLTVL.

The gene calls are TRBV29-1 and TRBJ2-1; 9 bases map to TRBD2. V trimming: 4 bases; J trimming: 4 bases; junction bases outside the gene matches: 5. Per the germline V gene, CDR1 is SQVTM and CDR2 is ANQGSEA. CDR3 length equals 14 residues. CDR3 region: CSVGQAGGYNEQFF. The DNA for the CDR3 is TGCAGCGTTGGGCAAGCGGGGGGATACAATGAGCAGTTCTTC.

This clone has a single count. The chain joins TRBV28 to TRBJ1-5; possibly TRBD1 for D (5 bases). Germline lookup yields CDR1 MDHEN and CDR2 SYDVKM. Trimming removed 8 bases from V and 5 bases from J, with 13 bases in between. The CDR3 spans 13 residues. CDR3 region: CASCSGGYQPQHF. The CDR3 nucleotides read TGTGCCAGCTGTTCGGGGGGTTATCAGCCCCAGCATTTT.

This chain connects TRBV4-3 to TRBJ1-6, with D uncertain. The germline V and J ends were trimmed by 0 bases and 6 bases, with 12 bases remaining between them. The CDR3 contains 16 residues. Germline CDR1 reads LGHNA; CDR2 reads YSLEER. CDR3 coding DNA: TGCGCCAGCAGCCAAGATCCGGGTGCGGGTAATTCACCCCTCCACTTT. Its protein product is CASSQDPGAGNSPLHF.

This rearrangement joins TRBV29-1 to TRBJ1-4, with 8 bases aligning to TRBD1. V lost 6 bases and J lost 6; bases outside the gene matches: 12. The CDR3 consists of 15 residues. Per the germline V gene, CDR1 is SQVTM and CDR2 is ANQGSEA. The CDR3 coding sequence is TGCAGCGTATGGACAGGGATAGGTGGATATGAAAAACTGTTTTTT. This translates into CSVWTGIGGYEKLFF.

The sample holds a few counts of this clone. The CDR3: CSVVDRGGRGYTF. In nucleotides, the CDR3 is TGCAGCGTTGTGGACAGGGGAGGACGGGGCTACACCTTC. The rearrangement uses TRBV29-1 and TRBJ1-2; 9 nucleotides line up with TRBD1. Germline values: CDR1 SQVTM, CDR2 ANQGSEA. Trimming removed 4 bases from V and 8 bases from J; junction bases left unmatched: 8. The CDR3 loop spans 13 amino acids.

This clone was seen only a few times. This sequence joins TRBV2 and TRBJ1-1, with 8 bases fitting TRBD1. J gave up 5 bases and V 7 bases, and 9 bases lay outside the gene matches. Germline V gene sequence: CDR1 SNHLY, CDR2 FYNNEI. The CDR3 has 14 residues. The CDR3 region has the DNA TGTGCCAGCATCTGGAGACAGGGGTGGACTGAAGCTTTCTTT. This gives the protein CASIWRQGWTEAFF.

The V gene is TRBV5-1, the J gene TRBJ1-1; 12 bases match TRBD1. Germline V gene lookup returns CDR1 SGHRS and CDR2 YFSETQ. This CDR3 region has 15 residues. J gave up 8 bases and V 0 bases, and 5 bases lay outside the gene matches. In nucleotides, the CDR3 is TGCGCCAGCAGCTTGGGGGACAGGGGGCACCGCGAAGCTTTCTTT. Translated: CASSLGDRGHREAFF.

V and J are TRBV11-2 and TRBJ1-3, with D uncertain. This CDR3 contains 15 residues. Trimming cost V 2 bases and J 0 bases, with 8 bases left between them. CDR1 and CDR2 (germline): SGHAT, FQNNGV. The CDR3 protein is CASSLSPPSGNTIYF. CDR3 nucleotides: TGTGCCAGCAGCTTAAGCCCGCCCTCTGGAAACACCATATATTTT.

The V call is TRBV4-1, the J call TRBJ2-1; 9 bases agree with TRBD2. Germline-derived CDR1 and CDR2 are MGHRA and YSYEKL. The junction had 11 bases not matched to a gene; V was cut back by 1 base and J by 7 bases. CDR3 length: 17 amino acids. CDR3: CASSQAVGRGGKNEQFF. CDR3 bases: TGCGCCAGCAGCCAAGCTGTGGGGCGGGGGGGGAAAAATGAGCAGTTCTTC.

V usage is TRBV14 and J usage is TRBJ2-7, with D perhaps matching TRBD1 (5 bases). The CDR3 extends over 16 amino acids. With 2 bases removed from V and 1 base from J, the gap between germline ends came to 15 bases. CDR1 is SGHDN and CDR2 is FVKESK in the germline V gene. Here the CDR3 DNA reads TGTGCCAGCAGCCAAAGTAGGGGTCTCATTTCCTACGAGCAGTACTTC. Protein product: CASSQSRGLISYEQYF.